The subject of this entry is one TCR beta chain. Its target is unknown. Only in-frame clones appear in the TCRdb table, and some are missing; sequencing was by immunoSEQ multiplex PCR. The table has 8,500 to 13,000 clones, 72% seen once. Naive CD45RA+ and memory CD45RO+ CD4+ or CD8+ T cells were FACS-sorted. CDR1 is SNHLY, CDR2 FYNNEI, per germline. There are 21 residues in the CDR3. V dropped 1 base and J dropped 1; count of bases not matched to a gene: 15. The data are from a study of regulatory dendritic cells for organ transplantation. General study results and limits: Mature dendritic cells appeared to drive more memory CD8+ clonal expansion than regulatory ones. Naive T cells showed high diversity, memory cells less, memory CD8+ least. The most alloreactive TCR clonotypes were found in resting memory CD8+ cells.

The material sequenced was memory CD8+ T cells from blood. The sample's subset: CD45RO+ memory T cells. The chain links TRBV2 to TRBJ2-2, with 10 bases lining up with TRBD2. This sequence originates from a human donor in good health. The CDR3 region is CASSEGIWASGGKGNTGELFF. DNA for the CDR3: TGTGCCAGCAGTGAAGGAATATGGGCTAGCGGGGGCAAGGGGAACACCGGGGAGCTGTTTTTT.